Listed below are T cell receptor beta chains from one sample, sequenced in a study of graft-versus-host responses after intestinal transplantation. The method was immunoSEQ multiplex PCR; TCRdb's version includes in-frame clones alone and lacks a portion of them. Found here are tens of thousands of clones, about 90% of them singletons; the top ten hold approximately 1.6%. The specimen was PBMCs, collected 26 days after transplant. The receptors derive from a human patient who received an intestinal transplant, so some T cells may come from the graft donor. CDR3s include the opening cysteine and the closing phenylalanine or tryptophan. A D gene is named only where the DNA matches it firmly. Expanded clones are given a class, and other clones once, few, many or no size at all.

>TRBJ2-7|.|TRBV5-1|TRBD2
TGCGCCAGCAGCATGGAGGCTAGCGGGAGTCTCTCCTACGAGCAGTACTTC
CASSMEASGSLSYEQYF
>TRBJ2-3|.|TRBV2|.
TGTGCCAGCAGTGAAATCGCGCGCACAGATACGCAGTATTTT
CASSEIARTDTQYF
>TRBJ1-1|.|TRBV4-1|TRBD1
TGCGCCAGCAGCCCACACAGGGGGCAGGGTAACACTGAAGCTTTCTTT
CASSPHRGQGNTEAFF
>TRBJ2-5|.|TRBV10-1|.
TGCGCCACCCCTCCGCAGGCCCATTCGAGAGAGACCCAGTACTTC
CATPPQAHSRETQYF
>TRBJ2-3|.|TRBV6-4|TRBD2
TGTGCCAGCAGCCCCAGTAGCGGGGGGGCAGGCACAGATACGCAGTATTTT
CASSPSSGGAGTDTQYF
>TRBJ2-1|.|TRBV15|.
TGTGCCACCAGCAGAGACGCGGGGAGCTCCTACAATGAGCAGTTCTTC
CATSRDAGSSYNEQFF
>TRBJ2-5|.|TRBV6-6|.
TGTGCCAGCAGTTACCGGGCGGGCGCGGAGACCCAGTACTTC
CASSYRAGAETQYF
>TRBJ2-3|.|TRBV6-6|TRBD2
TGTGCCAGCAGTCTCCGTAGCGGGGCACCCACAGATACGCAGTATTTT
CASSLRSGAPTDTQYF
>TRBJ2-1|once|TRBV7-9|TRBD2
TGTGCCAGCAGCTTAGCCTCCGGGGGGTTCTACAATGAGCAGTTCTTC
CASSLASGGFYNEQFF
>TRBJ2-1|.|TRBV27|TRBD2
TGTGCCAGCAGTCCAGGGACTAGCGGATACAATGAGCAGTTCTTC
CASSPGTSGYNEQFF
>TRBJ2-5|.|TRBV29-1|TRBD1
TGCAGCGTTGAAGGGGGGACAGGGACATCTCAAGAGACCCAGTACTTC
CSVEGGTGTSQETQYF
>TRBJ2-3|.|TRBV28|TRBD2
TGTGCCACTCACCGAAGCGGGAAAAGGACAGATACGCAGTATTTT
CATHRSGKRTDTQYF
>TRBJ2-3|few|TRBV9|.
TGTGCCAGCAGCGTAGGGGTGACGGGGGTTCCTCTGTATTTT
CASSVGVTGVPLYF
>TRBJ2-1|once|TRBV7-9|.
TGTGCCAGCAGCTTCCTTCCATTTTTTACCCCGGCGCGGAGTGAGCAGTTCTTC
CASSFLPFFTPARSEQFF
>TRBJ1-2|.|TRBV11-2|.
TGTGCCAGCAGCCGGCCGGCAGGGACTAACTATGGCTACACCTTC
CASSRPAGTNYGYTF
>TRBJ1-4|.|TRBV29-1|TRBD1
TGCAGCGCACAGGGGGCCTGGGAAAAACTGTTTTTT
CSAQGAWEKLFF
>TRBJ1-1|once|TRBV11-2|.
TGTGCCAGCAGCCCAATTCCGTCGCAGGGTGAAGCTTTCTTT
CASSPIPSQGEAFF
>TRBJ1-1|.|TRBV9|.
TGTGCCAGCAGCGTGGGGGGGCAAGGAACTGAAGCTTTCTTT
CASSVGGQGTEAFF
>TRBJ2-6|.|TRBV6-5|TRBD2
TGTGCCAGCAGTTACTCGCGGGGGACTGGGGCCAACGTCCTGACTTTC
CASSYSRGTGANVLTF
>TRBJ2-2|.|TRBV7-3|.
TGTGCCAGCAGCCTCACCGGGGGGCCGAACACCGGGGAGCTGTTTTTT
CASSLTGGPNTGELFF
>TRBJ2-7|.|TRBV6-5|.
TGTGCCAGCAGTCGCCAGGGGCTCCCCTACGAGCAGTACTTC
CASSRQGLPYEQYF
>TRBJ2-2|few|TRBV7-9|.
TGTGCCAGCAGCTTGGAGACAGATTACACCGGGGAGCTGTTTTTT
CASSLETDYTGELFF
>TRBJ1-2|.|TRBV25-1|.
TGTGCCAGCAGTGGGGAGGGAGGGAACGGCTACACCTTC
CASSGEGGNGYTF
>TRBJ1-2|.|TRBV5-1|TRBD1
TGCGCCAGCAGCTTGGACAGGGGGCGCGACTATGGCTACACCTTC
CASSLDRGRDYGYTF
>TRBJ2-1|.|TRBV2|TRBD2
TGTGCCAGCAGTGAAGCTTGGGGGCGGGAGGGCGGGAATGAGCAGTTCTTC
CASSEAWGREGGNEQFF
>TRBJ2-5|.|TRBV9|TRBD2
TGTGCCAGCAGCGTAGATGGAGCGGGGGAAAACCAAGAGACCCAGTACTTC
CASSVDGAGENQETQYF
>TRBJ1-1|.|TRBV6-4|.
TGTGCCAGCAGTGACTTCAGGGTTGGGGACACTGAAGCTTTCTTT
CASSDFRVGDTEAFF
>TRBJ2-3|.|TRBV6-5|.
TGTGCCAGCACCCCCTTGCTAGCAGCAGATACGCAGTATTTT
CASTPLLAADTQYF
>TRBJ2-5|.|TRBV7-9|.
TGTGCCAGCAGCTTAGTCCAGACTCCCCAAGAGACCCAGTACTTC
CASSLVQTPQETQYF
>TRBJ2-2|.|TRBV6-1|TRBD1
TGTGCCAGCAGTAACAGGGGCGCCGGGGAGCTGTTTTTT
CASSNRGAGELFF
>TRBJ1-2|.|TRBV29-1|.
TGCAGCGTTGAATTCCCCAAGAGAGCAGCGGGGGCCTTCGGGTATGGCTACACCTTC
CSVEFPKRAAGAFGYGYTF
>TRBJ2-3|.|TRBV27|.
TGTGCCAGCAGTCACGACGCCGGGACTCGAAGGGAAGGGACAGATACGCAGTATTTT
CASSHDAGTRREGTDTQYF
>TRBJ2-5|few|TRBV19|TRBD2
TGTGCCAGTAGTTTAATAGCGGGGGAGTACCAAGAGACCCAGTACTTC
CASSLIAGEYQETQYF
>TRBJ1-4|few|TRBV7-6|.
TGTGCCAGCAGCTTAGGGCAGGCCTATGAAAAACTGTTTTTT
CASSLGQAYEKLFF
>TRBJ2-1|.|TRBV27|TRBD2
TGTGCCAGCAGTCAAAGAAGCGGGGTATACAATGAGCAGTTCTTC
CASSQRSGVYNEQFF
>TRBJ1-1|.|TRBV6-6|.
TGTGCCAGCAGTGAGGAGGGATATACTGAAGCTTTCTTT
CASSEEGYTEAFF
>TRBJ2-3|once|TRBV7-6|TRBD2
TGTGCCAGCAGCCCAAGGGGGCGGGGGGGCGAAGATACGCAGTATTTT
CASSPRGRGGEDTQYF
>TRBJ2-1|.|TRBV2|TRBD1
TGTGCCAGCAGGAACCCCGAGACAGGGGAGGCCAATGAGCAGTTCTTC
CASRNPETGEANEQFF
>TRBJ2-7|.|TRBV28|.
TGTGCCAGCAGTTTAGAAGGGGCTAGGTACGAGCAGTACTTC
CASSLEGARYEQYF
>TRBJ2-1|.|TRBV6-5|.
TGTGCCAGCAGTTACTCTGTAAACAATGAGCAGTTCTTC
CASSYSVNNEQFF
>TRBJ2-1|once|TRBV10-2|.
TGCGCCAGTACTTTACTAAGGGGCAATGAGCAGTTCTTC
CASTLLRGNEQFF
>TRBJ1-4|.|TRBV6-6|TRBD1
TGTGCCAGCAGCCCGGGACAGGGGGTGGGTAATGAAAAACTGTTTTTT
CASSPGQGVGNEKLFF